Shown below are 20 T cell receptor beta chains from a single sample sequenced in a study of T-cell memory formation after mild COVID-19. Via MiXCR, TCRdb re-called the 5' RACE reads, giving one row per CDR3 protein. The sample lists a few hundred thousand distinct CDR3 sequences, about a sixth occurring once. Sequencing was performed on PBMCs or a T cell subset sorted from them (not recorded which). The receptors shown here come from a man aged 18 to 30 who had mild COVID-19 (a few samples of this study predate the infection). Cell type and time point are not known.

V is TRBV12-3 or TRBV12-4 and J is TRBJ2-3; perhaps TRBD1 as D (6 bases). The V and J ends lost 6 bases and 4 bases respectively, with 20 bases between them. CDR3 size: 16 residues. As DNA, the CDR3 is TGTGCCAGCAGAAGACTCCCCAGGGGAAGCCCAGATACGCAGTATTTT. Amino acid sequence: CASRRLPRGSPDTQYF.

This clonotype appeared many times. The chain has TRBV11-2 and TRBJ2-5; D is unresolved. The CDR3 runs to 13 residues. V lost 5 bases, J lost 4 bases, and 11 bases lay in between. The germline V gene has CDR1 SGHAT and CDR2 FQNNGV. The DNA for the CDR3 is TGTGCCAGCAGCCTACGATGGGGAGAGACCCAGTACTTC. This translates into CASSLRWGETQYF.

This clonotype was recorded a few times. J is TRBJ2-3 and V is TRBV12-3 or TRBV12-4, with 13 positions matching TRBD2. J lost 2 bases, V lost 11 bases, and 7 bases had no gene match. There are 15 residues in the CDR3. CDR3 DNA: TGTGCCGTCCGGACTAGCGGGGGATACACAGATACGCAGTATTTT. It translates to CAVRTSGGYTDTQYF.

A word on this clonotype: Mismatch with germline at one junction end may stem from a read error. The chain employs TRBV24-1 and TRBJ1-1; 9 nucleotides line up with TRBD1. The CDR3 has 17 amino acids. Per the germline V gene, CDR1 is KGHDR and CDR2 is SFDVKD. CDR3 in amino acids: CATSTKELNGQGPIWSF. CDR3 in DNA: TGTGCCACCAGCACCAAGGAACTTAACGGACAGGGGCCCATCTGGAGTTTT.

The V call is TRBV4-3, the J call TRBJ2-3; D ambiguous. V dropped 0 bases and J dropped 6 bases, with 13 bases sitting between them. Germline CDR1 is LGHNA and CDR2 is YSLEER. This CDR3 is 15 amino acids long. This CDR3 reads CASSQDVAASDTQYF. Written as DNA, the CDR3 is TGCGCCAGCAGCCAAGATGTGGCTGCCTCGGATACGCAGTATTTT.

The chain joins TRBV7-2 to TRBJ2-7; TRBD1 aligns across 8 bases. The V segment lost 2 bases and the J segment 4 bases; nucleotides outside the gene matches: 7. The CDR3 loop spans 15 amino acids. Germline assignment: CDR1 SGHTA and CDR2 FQGNSA. Here the CDR3 reads CASSLRRTGIYEQYV. The DNA of the CDR3 is TGTGCCAGCAGCTTAAGGAGGACAGGGATATACGAGCAGTACGTC.

V and J are TRBV6-2 or TRBV6-3 and TRBJ1-5; D gene uncertain. Germline V gives CDR1 MNHEY, CDR2 SVGEGT. Deletions cut 2 bases from V and 0 bases from J, with 8 bases between. The CDR3 length is 15 residues. As DNA, the CDR3 is TGTGCCAGCAGTTACGGGCAGCATAGCAATCAGCCCCAGCATTTT. It is translated as CASSYGQHSNQPQHF.

The gene calls are TRBV12-3 or TRBV12-4 and TRBJ1-2, with 8 bases lining up with TRBD1. With V trimmed by 6 bases and J by 4 bases, 7 bases remained unmatched. The CDR3 extends over 14 amino acids. CDR3 amino acids: CASSPDRGGYGYTF. The CDR3 nucleotides are TGTGCCAGCAGCCCTGACAGGGGCGGCTATGGCTACACCTTC.

This clonotype has ten or more counts. This sequence joins TRBV28 and TRBJ2-3; 7 positions match TRBD2. J lost 3 bases, V lost 6 bases, and 6 bases had no gene match. Per the germline V gene, CDR1 is MDHEN and CDR2 is SYDVKM. The CDR3 covers 14 residues. The CDR3 is CASSFLGGTDTQYF. In DNA form, the CDR3 reads TGTGCCAGCAGCTTCCTCGGGGGGACAGATACGCAGTATTTT.

This chain uses TRBV20-1 with TRBJ1-3, with D perhaps TRBD1 (5 bases). The CDR3 totals 13 residues. Germline V gene sequence: CDR1 DFQATT, CDR2 SNEGSKA (reference sequence). V shed 5 bases and J shed 2 bases, with 10 bases lying between them. The DNA for the CDR3 is TGCAGTGCTCCTGGGGGGGCTGGAAACACCATATATTTT. As protein: CSAPGGAGNTIYF.

This chain's CDR3 is CASSLNVQGTDTQYF. As DNA, the CDR3 is TGTGCCAGCAGCTTAAATGTCCAGGGGACAGATACGCAGTATTTT. The rearrangement joins TRBV11-2 to TRBJ2-3; D is possibly TRBD1 (6 bases). The V end lost 2 bases, the J end lost 3 bases, and 12 bases lay between the germline ends. The CDR3 is 15 residues long. From germline, CDR1 is SGHAT and CDR2 FQNNGV.

The chain couples TRBV19 to TRBJ1-1, with 12 bases fitting TRBD1. CDR3 length equals 16 residues. Trimming removed 5 bases from V and 4 bases from J; junction bases left unmatched: 8. Germline CDR1 and CDR2: LNHDA and SQIVND (reference sequence). CDR3 sequence reads: CASSSRDRGRGTEAFF. The DNA for the CDR3 is TGTGCCAGTAGTTCAAGGGACAGGGGGCGCGGCACTGAAGCTTTCTTT.

The sample holds a few counts of this clonotype. The rearrangement uses TRBV11-2 and TRBJ2-1; 9 nucleotides line up with TRBD2. The CDR3 extends over 14 amino acids. The V segment lost 8 bases and the J segment 8 bases; nucleotides outside the gene matches: 10. Germline V gene sequence: CDR1 SGHAT, CDR2 FQNNGV. Here the CDR3 reads CASCIGLAWDEQFF. For the CDR3, the DNA is TGTGCCAGCTGCATAGGACTAGCGTGGGATGAGCAGTTCTTC.

This clonotype has just a few counts. V gene TRBV5-1 combines with J gene TRBJ2-5; no clear D. From germline, CDR1 is SGHRS and CDR2 YFSETQ. V dropped 0 bases and J dropped 4 bases, with 10 bases sitting between them. This CDR3 spans 14 amino acids. CDR3 residues: CASSLAGPGETQYF. CDR3 DNA: TGCGCCAGCAGCTTGGCGGGCCCGGGAGAGACCCAGTACTTC.

This clonotype has a count of ten or more. The chain combines TRBV6-5 with TRBJ2-1; D is uncertain. This CDR3 has 12 amino acids. Trimming removed 7 bases from V and 10 bases from J, with 14 bases in between. Per germline, CDR1 MNHEY and CDR2 SVGAGI. CDR3 sequence (DNA): TGTGCCAGCATTTCCCGGGCCGACGAGCAGTTCTTC. This codes for CASISRADEQFF.

This clonotype was seen ten or more times. The CDR3 nucleotides are TGCGCCAGCAGCTTGCAGGGGGCAGGTGAGACCCAGTACTTC. Translated, it gives CASSLQGAGETQYF. The chain has TRBV5-1 and TRBJ2-5; 8 nucleotides align to TRBD1. With V trimmed by 1 base and J by 5 bases, 4 bases remained unmatched. The CDR3 is 14 amino acids. Germline V CDR1 and CDR2: SGHRS, YFSETQ.

The chain carries TRBV5-5 and TRBJ2-5, with a tentative D call TRBD2 (7 bases). Germline values: CDR1 SGHKS, CDR2 YYEKEE (reference sequence). The length of the CDR3 is 15 residues. Trimming removed 1 base from V and 5 bases from J, with 15 bases in between. The CDR3 DNA reads TGTGCCAGCAGCTTGAGGGGGGGGCCTATGGAGACCCAGTACTTC. Amino acids: CASSLRGGPMETQYF.

This clonotype was seen only a few times. The CDR3 is CSVARFTGELFF. Here the CDR3 DNA reads TGCAGCGTTGCCAGGTTCACCGGGGAGCTGTTTTTT. The rearrangement uses TRBV29-1 and TRBJ2-2; D call uncertain. The CDR3 contains 12 residues. V was clipped by 4 bases and J by 4 bases, with 7 bases between them. Germline loops: CDR1 SQVTM, CDR2 ANQGSEA.

This clonotype was found a few times. The chain employs TRBV5-1 and TRBJ1-2; D is undetermined. This CDR3 contains 13 residues. V lost 3 bases to trimming and J lost 8 bases, with 14 bases between them. CDR1 is SGHRS and CDR2 is YFSETQ in the germline V gene. CDR3 amino acids: CASSSGQVGGYTF. Written as DNA, the CDR3 is TGCGCCAGCAGCTCTGGGCAGGTCGGCGGCTACACCTTC.

The chain has TRBV7-2 and TRBJ1-4, with 9 bases aligning to TRBD1. The germline CDR1 and CDR2 sequences are SGHTA and FQGNSA. The length of the CDR3 is 15 residues. V lost 4 bases and J lost 7; bases outside the gene matches: 7. The chain's CDR3 is CASSWGTGRGEKLFF. The CDR3 DNA reads as TGTGCCAGCAGCTGGGGGACAGGGCGGGGTGAAAAACTGTTTTTT. The full variable domain, with the rest looked up from reference TRBV7-2 and TRBJ1-4, is GAGVSQSPSNKVTEKGKDVELRCDPISGHTALYWYRQSLGQGLEFLIYFQGNSAPDKSGLPSDRFSAERTGGSVSTLTIQRTQQEDSAVYLCASSWGTGRGEKLFFGSGTQLSVL.